One TCR beta chain is described in this entry. The germline CDR1 and CDR2 sequences are MDHEN and SYDVKM. Deletions cut 4 bases from V and 6 bases from J, with 12 bases between. There are 14 residues in the CDR3. Participating donors were healthy, HIV-negative adults free of recent acute infections or vaccinations. Some 100 million PBMCs went into genomic DNA for unsorted samples. This entry is derived from a study of shared clonotypes between healthy human individuals. About the research overall: Donor composition was a couple of women and a few men, aged 18 to 49.

For every subset, genomic DNA was evenly distributed across several immunoSEQ plates. Sequenced by immunoSEQ multiplex PCR; TCRdb stores in-frame clones only, minus some. The top ten hold 12% of the sample, which has a few hundred thousand clones, about 80% seen once. J is TRBJ1-4 and V is TRBV28; TRBD1 is a possible D gene (5 bases). The sequence was collected from a woman in her forties in good health. Some clones in this sample may be carry-over from other donors' samples. Specimen: PBMCs. CDR3 DNA sequence: TGTGCCAGCAGTTCCTATGGAGGGGATGAAAAACTGTTTTTT. Translated: CASSSYGGDEKLFF.